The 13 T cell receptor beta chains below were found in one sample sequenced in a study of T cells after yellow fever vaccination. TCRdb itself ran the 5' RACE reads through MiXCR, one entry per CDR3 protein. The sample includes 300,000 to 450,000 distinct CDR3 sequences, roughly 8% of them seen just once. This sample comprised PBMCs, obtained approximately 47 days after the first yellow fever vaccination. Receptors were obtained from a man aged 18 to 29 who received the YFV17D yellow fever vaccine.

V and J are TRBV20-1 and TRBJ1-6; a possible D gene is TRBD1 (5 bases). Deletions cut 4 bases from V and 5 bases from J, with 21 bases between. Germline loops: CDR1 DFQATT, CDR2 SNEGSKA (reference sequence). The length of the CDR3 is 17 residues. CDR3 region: CSATRSGQWLDNSPLHF. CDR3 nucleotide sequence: TGCAGTGCTACCCGATCGGGGCAGTGGTTAGATAATTCACCCCTCCACTTT.

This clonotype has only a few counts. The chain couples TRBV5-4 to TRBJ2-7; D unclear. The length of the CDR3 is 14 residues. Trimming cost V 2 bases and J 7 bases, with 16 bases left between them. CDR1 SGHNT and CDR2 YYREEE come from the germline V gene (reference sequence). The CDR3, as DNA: TGTGCCAGCAGCTTCGATCAGGCCACCGTGGAGCAGTACTTC. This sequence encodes CASSFDQATVEQYF.

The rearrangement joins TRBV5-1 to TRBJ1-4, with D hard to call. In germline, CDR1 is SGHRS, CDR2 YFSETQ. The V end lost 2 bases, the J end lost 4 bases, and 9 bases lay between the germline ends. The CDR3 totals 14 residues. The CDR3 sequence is CASSFGRSNEKLFF. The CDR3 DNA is TGCGCCAGCAGCTTCGGCCGAAGTAATGAAAAACTGTTTTTT.

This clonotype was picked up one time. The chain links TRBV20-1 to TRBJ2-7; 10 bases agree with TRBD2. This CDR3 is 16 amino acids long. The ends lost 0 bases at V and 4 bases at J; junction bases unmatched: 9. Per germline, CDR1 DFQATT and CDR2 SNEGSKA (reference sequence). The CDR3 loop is CSARDAQRGGRYEQYV. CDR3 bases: TGCAGTGCTAGAGATGCCCAGCGGGGGGGCCGGTACGAGCAGTACGTC.

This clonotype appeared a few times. The CDR3: CASSLGRANQPQHF. CDR3 bases: TGTGCCAGCAGCTTAGGCAGGGCTAATCAGCCCCAGCATTTT. The rearrangement uses TRBV7-8 and TRBJ1-5; tentatively, D is TRBD1 (5 bases). This CDR3 comprises 14 residues. Trimming removed 1 base at V and 4 bases at J, with 8 bases between. Per germline, CDR1 SGHVS and CDR2 FQNEAQ. Full variable domain (outside the CDR3, taken from reference TRBV7-8 and TRBJ1-5): GAGVSQSPRYKVAKRGQDVALRCDPISGHVSLFWYQQALGQGPEFLTYFQNEAQLDKSGLPSDRFFAERPEGSVSTLKIQRTQQEDSAVYLCASSLGRANQPQHFGDGTRLSIL.

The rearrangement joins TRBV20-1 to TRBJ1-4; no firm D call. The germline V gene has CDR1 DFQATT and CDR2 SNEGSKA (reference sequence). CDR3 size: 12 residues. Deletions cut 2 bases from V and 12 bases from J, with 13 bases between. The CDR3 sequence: CSARSREEELFF. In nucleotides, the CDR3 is TGCAGTGCTAGATCCCGAGAGGAGGAACTGTTTTTT.

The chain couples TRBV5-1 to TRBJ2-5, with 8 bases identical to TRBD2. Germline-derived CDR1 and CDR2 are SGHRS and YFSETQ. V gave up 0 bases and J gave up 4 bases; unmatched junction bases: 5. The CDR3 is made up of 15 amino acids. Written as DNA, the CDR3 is TGCGCCAGCAGCTTGGGGACTAGCCCACGAGAGACCCAGTACTTC. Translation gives CASSLGTSPRETQYF.

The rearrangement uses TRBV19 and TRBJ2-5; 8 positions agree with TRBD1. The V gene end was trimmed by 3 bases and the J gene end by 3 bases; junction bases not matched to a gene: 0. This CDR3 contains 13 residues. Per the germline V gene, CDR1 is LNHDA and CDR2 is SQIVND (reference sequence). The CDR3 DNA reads TGTGCCAGTAGTATGGGACAGGAAGAGACCCAGTACTTC. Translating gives CASSMGQEETQYF. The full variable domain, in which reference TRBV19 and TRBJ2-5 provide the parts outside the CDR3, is DGGITQSPKYLFRKEGQNVTLSCEQNLNHDAMYWYRQDPGQGLRLIYYSQIVNDFQKGDIAEGYSVSREKKESFPLTVTSAQKNPTAFYLCASSMGQEETQYFGPGTRLLVL.

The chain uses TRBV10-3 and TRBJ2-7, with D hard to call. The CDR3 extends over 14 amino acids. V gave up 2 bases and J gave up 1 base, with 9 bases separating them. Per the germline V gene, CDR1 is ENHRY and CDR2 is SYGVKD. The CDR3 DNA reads TGTGCCATCAGTGAGGAACGTGTATCCTACGAGCAGTACGTC. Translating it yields CAISEERVSYEQYV.

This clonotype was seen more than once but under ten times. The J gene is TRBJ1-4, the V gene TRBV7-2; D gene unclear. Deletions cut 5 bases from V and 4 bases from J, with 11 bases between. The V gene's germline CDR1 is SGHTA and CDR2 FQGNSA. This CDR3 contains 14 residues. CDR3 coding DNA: TGTGCCAGCAGCCCAAGACGGAATAATGAAAAACTGTTTTTT. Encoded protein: CASSPRRNNEKLFF.

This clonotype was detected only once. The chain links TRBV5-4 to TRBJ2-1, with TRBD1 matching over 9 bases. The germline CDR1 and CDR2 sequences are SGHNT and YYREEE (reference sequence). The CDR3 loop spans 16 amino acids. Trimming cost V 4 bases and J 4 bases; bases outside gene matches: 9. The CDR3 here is CASSASGTGLYNEQFF. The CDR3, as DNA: TGTGCCAGCAGCGCATCCGGGACAGGGCTATACAATGAGCAGTTCTTC.

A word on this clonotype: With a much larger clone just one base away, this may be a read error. CDR3 DNA: TGCAGTGCTAGCCCGCCGGGAAGGAACCATGAGACCCAGTACTTC. Translation gives CSASPPGRNHETQYF. This chain uses TRBV20-1 with TRBJ2-5, with D possibly matching TRBD2 (5 bases). Per germline, CDR1 DFQATT and CDR2 SNEGSKA (reference sequence). This CDR3 is built from 15 residues.

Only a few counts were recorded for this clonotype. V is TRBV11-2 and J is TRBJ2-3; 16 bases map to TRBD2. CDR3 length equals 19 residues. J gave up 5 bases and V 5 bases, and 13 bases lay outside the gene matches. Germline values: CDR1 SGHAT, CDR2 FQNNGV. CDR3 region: CASSTPGLAGGPVIDTQYF. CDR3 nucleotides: TGTGCCAGCAGCACCCCGGGACTAGCGGGGGGGCCGGTGATAGATACGCAGTATTTT.